A single sample is the source of the 19 T cell receptor beta chains below, sequenced in a study of blood T cell repertoires in COVID-19. Clones were sequenced by immunoSEQ multiplex PCR, and TCRdb holds only the in-frame ones, with some missing. Seen here are some 120,000 clones, roughly 80% observed once, and the top ten hold 15% to 20%. The source material was PBMCs or T cells enriched from blood (not recorded which). The receptors were gathered from a man younger than 40 who had recovered from COVID-19.

The chain combines TRBV5-6 with TRBJ2-7, with unresolved D. Germline CDR1 reads SGHDT; CDR2 reads YYEEEE. The CDR3 has 13 amino acids. V was cut by 2 bases and J by 6 bases, with 12 bases left in between. Written as DNA, the CDR3 is TGTGCCAGCAGCTTTTGGAGTTCAGTCGAGCAGTACTTC. It codes for CASSFWSSVEQYF.

V gene TRBV11-1 combines with J gene TRBJ2-5; 9 positions match TRBD1. This CDR3 spans 16 amino acids. V lost 5 bases, J lost 0 bases, and 7 bases stayed unmatched. Germline V gene data show CDR1 as SGHAT and CDR2 as FQDESV (reference sequence). The CDR3 is CASSPGTGKDQETQYF. The CDR3 nucleotides are TGTGCCAGCAGCCCCGGGACAGGGAAGGACCAAGAGACCCAGTACTTC. Full variable domain (rest looked up from reference TRBV11-1 and TRBJ2-5): EAEVAQSPRYKITEKSQAVAFWCDPISGHATLYWYRQILGQGPELLVQFQDESVVDDSQLPKDRFSAERLKGVDSTLKIQPAELGDSAMYLCASSPGTGKDQETQYFGPGTRLLVL.

The rearrangement uses TRBV2 and TRBJ1-4; 8 bases fit TRBD1. The CDR3 length is 13 residues. CDR1 and CDR2 from the germline V gene are SNHLY and FYNNEI. V was clipped by 10 bases and J by 8 bases; unmatched bases: 9. Written as DNA, the CDR3 is TGTGCCACTATGGACAGGGCAGAGGAAAAACTGTTTTTT. Translating it yields CATMDRAEEKLFF.

This clone came up once. The V call is TRBV28, the J call TRBJ2-2; possibly TRBD1 for D (5 bases). CDR1 is MDHEN and CDR2 is SYDVKM in the germline V gene. The CDR3 contains 16 residues. Trimming stripped 1 base from V and 4 bases from J, with 13 bases between. The CDR3 reads CASSLSPGSSTGELFF. The CDR3 bases are TGTGCCAGCAGTTTATCCCCAGGGTCGAGCACCGGGGAGCTGTTTTTT.

This clone was detected many times. The chain joins TRBV18 to TRBJ1-3; 10 nucleotides align to TRBD1. CDR1 is KGHSH, CDR2 LQKENI, per germline. With 2 bases clipped from V and 8 bases from J, the junction kept 6 bases outside the gene matches. The CDR3 consists of 15 residues. CDR3 DNA: TGTGCCAGCTCACCATCCGGGACAGGGGTGGACACCATATATTTT. It yields the protein CASSPSGTGVDTIYF.

V gene TRBV5-1 combines with J gene TRBJ1-2; 11 nucleotides agree with TRBD1. The CDR3 consists of 16 residues. Germline V gives CDR1 SGHRS, CDR2 YFSETQ. Trimming removed 4 bases from V and 4 bases from J; junction bases left unmatched: 9. The chain's CDR3 is CASSTSGTGGSYGYTF. Written as DNA, the CDR3 is TGCGCCAGCAGCACTTCCGGGACAGGGGGGTCCTATGGCTACACCTTC.

This chain joins TRBV2 and TRBJ2-7; 13 bases map to TRBD2. The germline V gene encodes CDR1 SNHLY and CDR2 FYNNEI. The CDR3 runs 17 residues. V trimming: 8 bases; J trimming: 4 bases; junction bases outside the gene matches: 14. As DNA, the CDR3 is TGTGCCAGCTGGGGACTAGCGGGACTCGGAGGGGATTACGAGCAGTACTTC. It yields the protein CASWGLAGLGGDYEQYF.

Here the CDR3 reads CASSQQANYGYTF. CDR3 DNA sequence: TGTGCCAGCTCACAACAGGCTAACTATGGCTACACCTTC. The V call is TRBV18, the J call TRBJ1-2; TRBD1 might be the D (5 bases). The V end was cut by 4 bases, the J end by 0 bases, with 6 bases between. In germline, CDR1 is KGHSH, CDR2 LQKENI. This CDR3 has 13 residues.

The chain joins TRBV9 to TRBJ2-2; TRBD2 aligns across 8 bases. Germline V CDR1 and CDR2: SGDLS, YYNGEE. The CDR3 has 16 amino acids. The trim removed 4 bases at V and 4 bases at J, leaving 9 bases unmatched. The CDR3 sequence is CASSSLVSGGTGELFF. In DNA form, the CDR3 reads TGTGCCAGCAGCTCCCTGGTGAGCGGGGGCACCGGGGAGCTGTTTTTT.

V usage is TRBV7-9 and J usage is TRBJ1-2, with D maybe TRBD1 (5 bases). This CDR3 is 14 amino acids long. Trimming pared 4 bases from V and 0 bases from J, leaving 9 bases between. In germline, CDR1 is SEHNR, CDR2 FQNEAQ (reference sequence). Written as DNA, the CDR3 is TGTGCCAGCAGCTCAGCGACAGCTAACTATGGCTACACCTTC. Translated, it gives CASSSATANYGYTF.

J is TRBJ1-5 and V is TRBV5-1; TRBD1 aligns across 7 bases. CDR3 length: 15 amino acids. Germline CDR1 reads SGHRS; CDR2 reads YFSETQ. V was pared by 0 bases and J by 5 bases, with 5 bases of the junction left unmatched. The CDR3 sequence is CASSLGQGGDQPQHF. The CDR3 bases are TGCGCCAGCAGCTTGGGACAGGGTGGGGATCAGCCCCAGCATTTT.

J is TRBJ1-1 and V is TRBV30; 9 positions match TRBD1. The V gene end was trimmed by 2 bases and the J gene end by 5 bases; junction bases not matched to a gene: 6. This CDR3 is built from 14 residues. Germline V gene lookup returns CDR1 GTSNPN and CDR2 SVGIG (reference sequence). CDR3 protein: CAWSPQGAWTEAFF. CDR3 nucleotide sequence: TGTGCCTGGAGTCCACAGGGGGCTTGGACTGAAGCTTTCTTT.

Here the CDR3 reads CASSISGSLTDTQYF. In DNA form, the CDR3 reads TGTGCCAGCAGCATTAGCGGGAGTCTCACAGATACGCAGTATTTT. V and J are TRBV2 and TRBJ2-3; 9 bases fit TRBD2. The CDR3 totals 15 residues. Looked up from germline, CDR1 is SNHLY and CDR2 is FYNNEI. V lost 6 bases and J lost 2; bases outside the gene matches: 6.

This clone was observed at least ten times. This chain uses TRBV6-6 with TRBJ1-1, with TRBD1 matching over 8 bases. The CDR3 covers 15 residues. After removal of 7 bases from V and 5 bases from J, the junction contained 12 bases not matched to a gene. Germline CDR1 is MNHNY and CDR2 is SVGAGI (reference sequence). The CDR3 nucleotides are TGTGCCAGCACTAGGGGGGACAGGTTAGGAACTGAAGCTTTCTTT. Amino acids: CASTRGDRLGTEAFF.

The chain combines TRBV5-1 with TRBJ2-3; 8 bases line up with TRBD2. Germline CDR1 is SGHRS and CDR2 is YFSETQ. The V segment lost 1 base and the J segment 4 bases; nucleotides outside the gene matches: 14. This CDR3 contains 18 residues. Here the CDR3 reads CASSLWGYAGGLPDTQYF. The CDR3 nucleotides read TGCGCCAGCAGCTTGTGGGGGTATGCGGGAGGCCTACCAGATACGCAGTATTTT.

The J gene is TRBJ2-1, the V gene TRBV30, with TRBD1 as a possible D gene (6 bases). Germline CDR1 reads GTSNPN; CDR2 reads SVGIG (reference sequence). The CDR3 has 13 amino acids. V gave up 0 bases and J gave up 6 bases, with 9 bases separating them. CDR3 DNA sequence: TGTGCCTGGAGTGTGGGCAGGGGCAATGAGCAGTTCTTC. This codes for CAWSVGRGNEQFF.

The CDR3 here is CASSQGGTSGRTSTDTQYF. Written as DNA, the CDR3 is TGTGCCAGCAGCCAAGGCGGGACTAGCGGGAGGACTAGCACAGATACGCAGTATTTT. This chain links TRBV3-1 (or the pseudogene TRBV3-2) with TRBJ2-3, with 15 bases fitting TRBD2. There are 19 residues in the CDR3. J gave up 0 bases and V 1 base, and 5 bases lay outside the gene matches. The V gene's germline CDR1 is LGHDT and CDR2 YNNKEL (reference sequence).

CDR3 nucleotides: TGTGCCAGCAGCCAAGGTGGACAGGGAGGAGATGGCTACACCTTC. It codes for CASSQGGQGGDGYTF. This chain links TRBV4-2 with TRBJ1-2; 8 nucleotides match TRBD1. From germline, CDR1 is LGHNA and CDR2 YNFKEQ. The CDR3 is 15 residues long. The ends lost 1 base at V and 6 bases at J; junction bases unmatched: 7.

This clone was detected once. The rearrangement uses TRBV3-1 (or the pseudogene TRBV3-2) and TRBJ1-6; tentatively, D is TRBD1 (5 bases). This CDR3 spans 13 amino acids. V was clipped by 5 bases and J by 10 bases, with 12 bases between them. The germline V gene encodes CDR1 LGHDT and CDR2 YNNKEL (reference sequence). The chain's CDR3 is CASSSREGSPLHF. In DNA, the CDR3 is TGTGCCAGCAGCTCAAGGGAGGGGTCACCCCTCCACTTT.